This entry is about one T cell receptor beta chain. The antigen is not known. Germline CDR1 is MNHEY and CDR2 is SMNVEV (reference sequence). Between the trimmed V and J ends, which lost 5 bases and 11 bases, there was a span of 12 bases. CDR3 length: 12 residues. This specimen belongs to a study of blood T cells in healthy people across ages. Study-wide results and limits: It was the long-lived donors that had more naive CD4+ cells and higher diversity than aged donors. Estimates drawn from one million T cells were deemed to understate diversity.

Combining a sample-barcoded 5' primer with a J-beta primer mix, a second PCR ran for 7 to 11 cycles. Researchers report that a template-switch adaptor with 12 random nucleotides tagged each cDNA molecule. MiXCR, run by TCRdb on the 5' RACE reads, gives a single entry per CDR3 protein. This table has about a million distinct CDR3 sequences, 30% to 40% appearing once. The chain has TRBV27 and TRBJ2-2; D uncertain. This TCR was recovered from a man younger than 35 in good health. Material: blood. The CDR3 loop is CASSPDWSELFF. The DNA of the CDR3 is TGTGCCAGCAGTCCTGACTGGAGCGAGCTGTTTTTT.